A few counts support the clone carrying this T cell receptor (beta chain). Its antigen is not identified. V shed 7 bases, J shed 0 bases, and the junction held 4 bases outside the gene matches. CDR1 is SEHNR and CDR2 is FQNEAQ in the germline V gene (reference sequence). This CDR3 has 15 residues. This sample is drawn from a study of T-cell memory formation after mild COVID-19. The study's findings and limits: The SARS-CoV-2 specificity of second-wave clones reaching peak at day 37 remained unverified.

TCRdb redid the calling of the 5' RACE reads with MiXCR, one entry per CDR3 protein. Altogether a few hundred thousand distinct CDR3 sequences are present, approximately 21% being singletons, with the ten largest covering about 12%. The sequenced material came from PBMCs or a T cell subset sorted from them (not recorded which). This clonotype was obtained from an adult woman who had mild COVID-19 (a few samples of this study predate the infection). Cell type and time point are not known. The chain couples TRBV7-9 to TRBJ2-7, with TRBD1 matching 12 bases. The CDR3 loop reads CASTKGQGASYEQYF. CDR3 bases: TGTGCCAGCACCAAGGGACAGGGGGCCTCCTACGAGCAGTACTTC.